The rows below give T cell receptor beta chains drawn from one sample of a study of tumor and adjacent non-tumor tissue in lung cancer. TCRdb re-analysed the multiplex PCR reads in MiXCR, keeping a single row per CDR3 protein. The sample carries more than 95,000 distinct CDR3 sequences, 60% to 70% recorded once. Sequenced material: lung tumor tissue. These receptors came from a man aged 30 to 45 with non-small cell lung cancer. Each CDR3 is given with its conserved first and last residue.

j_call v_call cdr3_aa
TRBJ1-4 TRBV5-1 CASRAGGQGPWELFF
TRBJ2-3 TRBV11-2 CASSLWTSGVRDMQYF
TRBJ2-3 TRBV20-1 CSAKSPATDMQFF
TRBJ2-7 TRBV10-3 CATSEVPTGEQYF
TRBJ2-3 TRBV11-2 CASSLLFGGTDTQYF
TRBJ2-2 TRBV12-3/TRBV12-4 CASSLVGLANTGELFF
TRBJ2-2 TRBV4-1 CASSSLALTNTGKLFF
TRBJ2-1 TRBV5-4 CASSGLAGGPSYNEQFF
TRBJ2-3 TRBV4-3 CASGQESPGRSMGTDTQYF
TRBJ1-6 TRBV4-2 CTSSQDGTGALNSPLHF
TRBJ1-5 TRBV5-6 CVSSLDGARNQPQHF
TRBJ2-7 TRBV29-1 CSVVDRGMAEQYF
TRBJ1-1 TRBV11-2 CASSLPPINTEAFF
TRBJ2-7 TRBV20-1 CSARDTGGTSGSEQYF
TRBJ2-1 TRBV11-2 CASRNGLAGDNKQFF
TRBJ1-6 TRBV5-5 CASSLGSPKGSSSLHF
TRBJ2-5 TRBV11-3 CTSSLEAGGRETHYF
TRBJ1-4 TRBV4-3 CASSQEEGRGSEKLFF
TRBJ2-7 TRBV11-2 CASSLGKEDEQYF
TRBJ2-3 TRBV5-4 CASSIRKTGTDTQYF
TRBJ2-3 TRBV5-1 CASSPMGTDTQYF
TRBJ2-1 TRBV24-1 CATSDSTGGAGNEQFF
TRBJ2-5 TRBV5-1 CASRPLLAQKETQYF
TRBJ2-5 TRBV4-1 CVSSQPNWVGETQYF
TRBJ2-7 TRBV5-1 CASSLTGLYEQYF
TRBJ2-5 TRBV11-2 CPSSLAGSGETQYF
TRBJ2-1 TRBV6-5 CASSYSSGRGYNEQFF
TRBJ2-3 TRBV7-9 CASSLTSGSTIVTDTQYF
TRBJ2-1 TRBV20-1 CSARDTVERVHNEQFF
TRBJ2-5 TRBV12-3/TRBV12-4 CASSPTSGRPETQYF
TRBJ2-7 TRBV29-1 CRVLGQGAYEQYF
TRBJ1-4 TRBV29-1 CSVDDGHEKLFF
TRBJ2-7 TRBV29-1 CGVLVGERGSYEQCF
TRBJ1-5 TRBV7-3 CASSLYSVYSNQPQHF
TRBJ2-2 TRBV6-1 CASSEVSYGGELFF
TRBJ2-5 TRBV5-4 CASSLEQAGGETQYF
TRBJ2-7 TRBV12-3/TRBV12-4 CASSLVLPPYGQYF
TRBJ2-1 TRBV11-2 CGSSLTNMASYSEQFF
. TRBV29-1 CSALESGTGGHEQFF
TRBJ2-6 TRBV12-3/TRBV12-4 CTSSRGSGANVLTF
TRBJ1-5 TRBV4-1 CASSQDFPSNQPQHF
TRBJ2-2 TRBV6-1 CASSERYRADTGELFF
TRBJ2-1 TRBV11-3 CASIQGGDLEGREQFF
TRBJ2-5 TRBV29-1 CRVASGFVETQYF
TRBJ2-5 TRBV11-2 CASRPAGRGETQYF
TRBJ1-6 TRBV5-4 CASSREGSYNSPLHF